These 14 T cell receptor beta chains originate from one sample sequenced in a study of cytomegalovirus exposure and HLA in healthy donors. The study ran its PCR with 60 Vbeta and 13 Jbeta primers. The repertoire was sequenced with immunoSEQ multiplex PCR; TCRdb's copy has only in-frame clones and lacks some. Of more than 200,000 clones in the sample, almost 80% were seen once. Sequencing was performed on PBMCs. Receptors were obtained from a male donor in good health and CMV-seronegative.

J is TRBJ1-2 and V is TRBV7-2, with TRBD1 matching 10 bases. Germline loops: CDR1 SGHTA, CDR2 FQGNSA. CDR3 length equals 14 residues. V was pared by 5 bases and J by 5 bases, with 5 bases of the junction left unmatched. DNA of the CDR3: TGTGCCAGCAGCACCGACAGGGGGCCTTATGGCTACACCTTC. It codes for CASSTDRGPYGYTF.

The V call is TRBV9, the J call TRBJ1-1; TRBD1 matches at 7 bases. Trimming at V came to 3 bases and at J to 0 bases, leaving 8 bases not matched to a gene. Germline V CDR1 and CDR2: SGDLS, YYNGEE. This CDR3 has 16 amino acids. The CDR3 region is CASSASLGTVNTEAFF. The CDR3 region has the DNA TGTGCCAGCAGCGCCTCCTTGGGGACAGTGAACACTGAAGCTTTCTTT.

This chain joins TRBV5-1 and TRBJ2-5; 13 positions match TRBD2. This CDR3 is built from 17 residues. After removal of 4 bases from V and 2 bases from J, the junction contained 8 bases not matched to a gene. Germline V gene sequence: CDR1 SGHRS, CDR2 YFSETQ. The CDR3: CASSPMTSGGLQETQYF. CDR3 nucleotide sequence: TGCGCCAGCAGCCCCATGACTAGCGGGGGGCTGCAAGAGACCCAGTACTTC.

There are a few counts of this clone. The V and J genes are TRBV15 and TRBJ1-6; 9 positions agree with TRBD1. The J segment lost 4 bases and the V segment lost 3 bases, leaving 4 bases of the junction unmatched. The CDR3 is made up of 16 amino acids. CDR1 and CDR2 from the germline V gene are LNHNV and YYDKDF (reference sequence). CDR3 sequence reads: CATSRDRGFYNSPLHF. CDR3 coding DNA: TGTGCCACCAGCAGGGACAGGGGATTTTATAATTCACCCCTCCACTTT.

The chain couples TRBV29-1 to TRBJ2-5; tentative D call: TRBD1 (5 bases). Germline V gene lookup returns CDR1 SQVTM and CDR2 ANQGSEA. Between the trimmed V and J ends, which lost 6 bases and 4 bases, there was a span of 12 bases. The CDR3 is 12 residues long. CDR3 coding DNA: TGCAGCGTGACCCCTGGGGCAGAGACCCAGTACTTC. It specifies CSVTPGAETQYF.

V gene TRBV4-1 combines with J gene TRBJ2-2, with D perhaps matching TRBD2 (6 bases). The CDR3 has 15 residues. Trimming shortened V by 1 base and J by 3 bases, and 9 bases separated the two germline ends. CDR1 is MGHRA, CDR2 YSYEKL, per germline. DNA for the CDR3: TGCGCCAGCAGCCAAGCGGGGGACTACACCGGGGAGCTGTTTTTT. Amino acid sequence: CASSQAGDYTGELFF.

This rearrangement joins TRBV9 to TRBJ1-6; D is possibly TRBD1 (5 bases). Germline loops: CDR1 SGDLS, CDR2 YYNGEE. The CDR3 is 18 amino acids. The V gene lost 3 bases and the J gene lost 0 bases, with 16 bases spanning the gap. CDR3 DNA: TGTGCCAGCAGCGCCACCGGGACTTTTAGCTCCTATAATTCACCCCTCCACTTT. This gives the protein CASSATGTFSSYNSPLHF.

This rearrangement joins TRBV20-1 to TRBJ2-1; possibly TRBD2 for D (6 bases). The ends were cut back, 1 base at V and 15 bases at J, with 13 bases in the middle. CDR1 is DFQATT, CDR2 SNEGSKA, per germline (reference sequence). The length of the CDR3 is 11 residues. CDR3 sequence reads: CSARVTSSLFF. DNA of the CDR3: TGCAGTGCTAGAGTCACTAGCTCTCTGTTCTTC.

The genes are TRBV30 and TRBJ1-1; D is perhaps TRBD1 (5 bases). This CDR3 region has 13 residues. The germline V gene has CDR1 GTSNPN and CDR2 SVGIG (reference sequence). The V gene lost 5 bases and the J gene lost 1 base, with 11 bases spanning the gap. The CDR3 DNA sequence: TGTGCCTGGGACTCGGGGGGGAACACTGAAGCTTTCTTT. Translating gives CAWDSGGNTEAFF.

This clone was picked up one time. V gene TRBV21-1 combines with J gene TRBJ1-5; the table gives TRBD1 as D, unverified against the DNA. TRBV21-1 is marked as a pseudogene. This CDR3 has 17 residues. CDR3 region: CASSKRRHGYSNQPQHF. The CDR3, as DNA: TGTGCCAGCAGCAAACGTCGACACGGTTATAGCAATCAGCCCCAGCATTTT.

This clone was found a few times. The rearrangement uses TRBV25-1 and TRBJ1-1; TRBD1 is a possible D gene (6 bases). Trimming took 7 bases from V and 11 from J, leaving 17 bases between them. From germline, CDR1 is MGHDK and CDR2 SYGVNS. CDR3 length equals 12 residues. CDR3 in amino acids: CASISGGSRAFF. The CDR3 DNA reads TGTGCCAGCATCAGTGGGGGCAGCAGGGCTTTCTTT.

The chain recombines TRBV7-2 with TRBJ1-5; possibly TRBD1 for D (5 bases). The CDR3 sequence is 14 residues long. Germline assignment: CDR1 SGHTA and CDR2 FQGNSA. V lost 1 base to trimming and J lost 7 bases, with 11 bases between them. The CDR3 reads CASSLVSGEQPQHF. The CDR3 DNA sequence: TGTGCCAGCAGCTTAGTCTCGGGGGAACAGCCCCAGCATTTT.

The chain links TRBV7-2 to TRBJ2-3, with 8 bases identical to TRBD2. The CDR3 runs to 15 residues. Germline V gives CDR1 SGHTA, CDR2 FQGNSA. The ends lost 2 bases at V and 4 bases at J; junction bases unmatched: 5. CDR3 in DNA: TGTGCCAGCAGCTTAATGAGCGGGAGACCAGATACGCAGTATTTT. It is translated as CASSLMSGRPDTQYF.

This chain connects TRBV10-3 to TRBJ1-2; 11 bases are a match to TRBD1. This CDR3 has 18 amino acids. The trim removed 10 bases at V and 0 bases at J, leaving 16 bases unmatched. Germline assignment: CDR1 ENHRY and CDR2 SYGVKD. CDR3 in DNA: TGTGCCACCCACCCCAGGACAGGGGGCCCCCCGACTAACTATGGCTACACCTTC. It translates to CATHPRTGGPPTNYGYTF.